The 20 T cell receptor beta chains presented below share a single source sample, sequenced in a study of persistence of HIV-infected CD4 T cells. No cognate antigen is known for these TCRs. The immunoSEQ assay was version 4, run in survey mode. Only in-frame clones appear in the TCRdb table, and some are missing; sequencing was by immunoSEQ multiplex PCR. This sample carries over 25,000 clones, roughly 82% of them seen once, and the ten largest clones take about 0.86%. The stimulus was lysate of CMV-infected fibroblasts, approximately 9.7 ug/mL. CD40L-negative CD69-negative CD45RO-high memory CD4+ T cells were sorted as populations depleted of antigen-responding cells. Material: CD4+ T cells sorted from PBMCs after roughly 20-hour stimulation, obtained from a patient who received antiretroviral therapy. The receptors here all came from an adult man with HIV who was CMV-seropositive.

This chain joins TRBV18 and TRBJ1-3, with 7 bases that match TRBD1. CDR3 length equals 13 residues. Losses at the gene ends were 3 bases for V and 4 bases for J; bases not matched to a gene: 0. Germline V gene sequence: CDR1 KGHSH, CDR2 LQKENI. Here the CDR3 DNA reads TGTGCCAGCTCACCGGACAGGGGAAACACCATATATTTT. Translated: CASSPDRGNTIYF. The whole variable domain, remainder taken from reference TRBV18 and TRBJ1-3, is NAGVMQNPRHLVRRRGQEARLRCSPMKGHSHVYWYRQLPEEGLKFMVYLQKENIIDESGMPKERFSAEFPKEGPSILRIQQVVRGDSAAYFCASSPDRGNTIYFGEGSWLTVV.

This clone was observed a few times. The chain recombines TRBV7-2 with TRBJ1-1, with unresolved D. Germline V gene lookup returns CDR1 SGHTA and CDR2 FQGNSA. The CDR3 extends over 13 amino acids. Between the trimmed V and J ends, which lost 6 bases and 0 bases, there was a span of 8 bases. This chain's CDR3 is CASRGSLNTEAFF. The CDR3 nucleotides read TGTGCCAGCAGGGGCAGCCTGAACACTGAAGCTTTCTTT.

The genes are TRBV9 and TRBJ2-3; TRBD2 matches 11 bases. Germline-derived CDR1 and CDR2 are SGDLS and YYNGEE. V lost 0 bases, J lost 4 bases, and 7 bases stayed unmatched. The CDR3 is 17 residues long. Here the CDR3 reads CASSVGLAGGGADTQYF. CDR3 in DNA: TGTGCCAGCAGCGTAGGCCTAGCGGGGGGCGGGGCAGATACGCAGTATTTT. The whole variable domain, remainder taken from reference TRBV9 and TRBJ2-3, is DSGVTQTPKHLITATGQRVTLRCSPRSGDLSVYWYQQSLDQGLQFLIQYYNGEERAKGNILERFSAQQFPDLHSELNLSSLELGDSALYFCASSVGLAGGGADTQYFGPGTRLTVL.

This clone was seen just once. The chain joins TRBV4-3 to TRBJ1-2; D is possibly TRBD1 (5 bases). The CDR3 runs 14 residues. V lost 0 bases and J 4 bases, leaving 9 bases between the germline ends. Per the germline V gene, CDR1 is LGHNA and CDR2 is YSLEER. CDR3 sequence reads: CASSQDPGGYGYTF. In DNA, the CDR3 is TGCGCCAGCAGCCAAGATCCTGGGGGCTATGGCTACACCTTC.

The CDR3 nucleotides read TGTGCCAGCAGTCCGGGGACGGGCGGCGGCTCTGGCTACACCTTC. Translation gives CASSPGTGGGSGYTF. V is TRBV6-5 and J is TRBJ1-2, with D tentatively TRBD1 (5 bases). Germline V gene sequence: CDR1 MNHEY, CDR2 SVGAGI. The length of the CDR3 is 15 residues. With 5 bases removed from V and 7 bases from J, the gap between germline ends came to 20 bases.

CDR3 sequence (DNA): TGTGCCAGCAACCCGGGCGGGATCCCATACCCCCAGCATTTT. Encoded protein: CASNPGGIPYPQHF. V and J are TRBV2 and TRBJ1-5; D remains unclear. This CDR3 is 14 amino acids long. Trimming pared 7 bases from V and 10 bases from J, leaving 20 bases between. Germline CDR1 SNHLY, CDR2 FYNNEI. Using reference TRBV2 and TRBJ1-5 for the parts outside the CDR3, the full variable domain is EPEVTQTPSHQVTQMGQEVILRCVPISNHLYFYWYRQILGQKVEFLVSFYNNEISEKSEIFDDQFSVERPDGSNFTLKIRSTKLEDSAMYFCASNPGGIPYPQHFGDGTRLSIL.

This clone was seen a handful of times. V is TRBV6-4 and J is TRBJ1-6, with D possibly matching TRBD1 (5 bases). The CDR3 extends over 14 amino acids. Germline lookup yields CDR1 MRHNA and CDR2 SNTAGT. Between the trimmed V and J ends, which lost 5 bases and 10 bases, there was a span of 15 bases. CDR3 in amino acids: CASSRGGARSPLHF. CDR3 DNA: TGTGCCAGCAGTCGCGGGGGAGCGCGATCACCCCTCCACTTT.

This chain connects TRBV7-9 to TRBJ2-5, with a possible D match to TRBD1 (6 bases). CDR1 is SEHNR, CDR2 FQNEAQ, per germline (reference sequence). The CDR3 has 13 residues. Deletions cut 1 base from V and 4 bases from J, with 7 bases between. The CDR3 DNA reads as TGTGCCAGCAGCTTAGACAGGGCAGAGACCCAGTACTTC. This encodes CASSLDRAETQYF.

The chain couples TRBV19 to TRBJ1-2; D is undetermined. The V gene lost 3 bases and the J gene lost 0 bases, with 8 bases spanning the gap. The CDR3 is 14 amino acids. CDR1 LNHDA and CDR2 SQIVND come from the germline V gene (reference sequence). CDR3 sequence reads: CASSILLANYGYTF. The CDR3 DNA reads TGTGCCAGTAGTATTCTGCTAGCTAACTATGGCTACACCTTC.

The sample holds one count of this clone. The V gene is TRBV6-2 or TRBV6-3, the J gene TRBJ2-7; no firm D call. The CDR3 sequence is 14 residues long. V was shortened by 0 bases and J by 5 bases, with 11 bases between the two germline ends. Per germline, CDR1 MNHEY and CDR2 SVGEGT. CDR3 coding DNA: TGTGCCAGCAGTTACTCGAGAGTCATCCACGAGCAGTACTTC. This codes for CASSYSRVIHEQYF.

The chain is built from TRBV5-1 and TRBJ2-2; either TRBD1 or TRBD2 may supply D (5 bases each). This CDR3 is 18 amino acids long. From germline, CDR1 is SGHRS and CDR2 YFSETQ. V lost 0 bases and J lost 6, with 21 bases in between. In DNA, the CDR3 is TGCGCCAGCAGCTTGGTGGTCCGGGACGGACCGAAGGCCGGGGAGCTGTTTTTT. Translating gives CASSLVVRDGPKAGELFF.

The chain employs TRBV4-1 and TRBJ2-7, with D perhaps matching TRBD1 (5 bases). CDR3 length: 14 residues. CDR1 MGHRA and CDR2 YSYEKL come from the germline V gene. The V and J ends lost 4 bases and 0 bases respectively, with 10 bases between them. This CDR3 is CASSRGPSSYEQYF. CDR3 nucleotide sequence: TGCGCCAGCAGCCGGGGCCCTTCCTCCTACGAGCAGTACTTC.

The chain recombines TRBV4-3 with TRBJ2-7, with D perhaps matching TRBD1 or TRBD2 (5 bases each). The germline gives CDR1 LGHNA, CDR2 YSLEER. Trimming removed 0 bases from V and 2 bases from J, with 29 bases in between. The CDR3 is 21 residues long. The CDR3 sequence is CASSQELRTGRVGVGTYEQYF. For the CDR3, the DNA is TGCGCCAGCAGCCAAGAGTTAAGGACCGGACGGGTAGGGGTCGGGACCTACGAGCAGTACTTC.

The J gene is TRBJ2-1, the V gene TRBV7-8, with 9 bases aligning to TRBD1. V lost 1 base, J lost 5 bases, and 6 bases stayed unmatched. This CDR3 is built from 16 residues. CDR1 is SGHVS and CDR2 is FQNEAQ in the germline V gene. In nucleotides, the CDR3 is TGTGCCAGCAGCTTAGTTATGGGGACAGGGAACAATGAGCAGTTCTTC. This sequence encodes CASSLVMGTGNNEQFF. Together with reference TRBV7-8 and TRBJ2-1, the CDR3 gives the full variable domain: GAGVSQSPRYKVAKRGQDVALRCDPISGHVSLFWYQQALGQGPEFLTYFQNEAQLDKSGLPSDRFFAERPEGSVSTLKIQRTQQEDSAVYLCASSLVMGTGNNEQFFGPGTRLTVL.

The chain joins TRBV6-5 to TRBJ2-1; 8 bases fit TRBD2. Per germline, CDR1 MNHEY and CDR2 SVGAGI. The CDR3 is made up of 12 amino acids. Trimming cost V 10 bases and J 4 bases; bases outside gene matches: 3. In DNA form, the CDR3 reads TGTGCCACTTCGGGGGGGTACAATGAGCAGTTCTTC. Its protein product is CATSGGYNEQFF.

The V and J genes are TRBV14 and TRBJ2-7, with D tentatively TRBD1 (7 bases). The CDR3 loop spans 15 amino acids. Germline V gene lookup returns CDR1 SGHDN and CDR2 FVKESK. The ends were cut back, 4 bases at V and 1 base at J, with 14 bases in the middle. For the CDR3, the DNA is TGTGCCAGCAGCCCGACAGGGAGGTTGTCCTACGAGCAGTACTTC. Its protein product is CASSPTGRLSYEQYF.

Notes on this clone: The same CDR3 arises from other DNA sequences in this sample as well. CDR3 bases: TGTGCCAGCAGTTACAGGGATAGCAATCAGCCCCAGCATTTT. This encodes CASSYRDSNQPQHF. The chain couples TRBV27 to TRBJ1-5; D possibly corresponds to TRBD1 (6 bases). Germline CDR1 and CDR2: MNHEY and SMNVEV (reference sequence). Trimming removed 4 bases from V and 0 bases from J, with 7 bases in between. This CDR3 has 14 amino acids.

This clone rates as large (0.1 to 1%). The J gene is TRBJ1-2, the V gene TRBV2; maybe TRBD1 (5 bases). Trimming shortened V by 2 bases and J by 6 bases, and 7 bases separated the two germline ends. This CDR3 contains 12 residues. Germline V gives CDR1 SNHLY, CDR2 FYNNEI. The CDR3 DNA reads as TGTGCCAGCAGTGAAAGGGGAAATGGCTACACCTTC. Amino acids: CASSERGNGYTF.

This clone has just one count. The J gene is TRBJ1-2, the V gene TRBV7-9; tentative D call: TRBD1 (6 bases). Between the trimmed V and J ends, which lost 0 bases and 6 bases, there was a span of 8 bases. From germline, CDR1 is SEHNR and CDR2 FQNEAQ (reference sequence). The length of the CDR3 is 13 residues. This CDR3 is CASSLAQGNGYTF. CDR3 nucleotide sequence: TGTGCCAGCAGCTTAGCTCAGGGGAATGGCTACACCTTC.

This chain's CDR3 is CASFPRGNTEAFF. The DNA of the CDR3 is TGTGCCAGCTTCCCGAGGGGCAACACTGAAGCTTTCTTT. J is TRBJ1-1 and V is TRBV18; D is possibly TRBD1 (5 bases). Trimming took 7 bases from V and 2 from J, leaving 11 bases between them. Per the germline V gene, CDR1 is KGHSH and CDR2 is LQKENI. This CDR3 has 13 residues. The variable domain in full, with the rest retrieved from reference TRBV18 and TRBJ1-1, is NAGVMQNPRHLVRRRGQEARLRCSPMKGHSHVYWYRQLPEEGLKFMVYLQKENIIDESGMPKERFSAEFPKEGPSILRIQQVVRGDSAAYFCASFPRGNTEAFFGQGTRLTVV.